This T cell receptor beta chain is drawn from a study of blood T cell repertoires in COVID-19. Study-level background: Donors in the United States, Italy and Spain gave samples during acute or convalescent COVID-19.

Seattle researchers signed up patients amid active infection and tracked them longitudinally. Authors' processing steps: Estimated nucleated cell counts came from reference gene primer amplification. The repertoire was sequenced with immunoSEQ multiplex PCR; TCRdb's copy has only in-frame clones and lacks some. Clone size and the V and J calls come from that table; the DNA yielded D and trimming. The table has 150,000 to 200,000 clones, about 92% seen once. The germline V gene encodes CDR1 SGHAT and CDR2 FQNNGV. Between the trimmed V and J ends, which lost 0 bases and 4 bases, there was a span of 6 bases. CDR3 length: 13 amino acids.

The sequenced material came from peripheral blood. The genes are TRBV11-2 and TRBJ1-2; no firm D call. The receptor was derived from a man aged 30-40 years with COVID-19, enrolled during active disease. The DNA of the CDR3 is TGTGCCAGCAGCTTAGATCAAGCCTATGGCTACACCTTC. It is translated as CASSLDQAYGYTF.